This TCR beta chain originates from a study of T cells in Graves' hyperthyroidism and ophthalmopathy. Whole-study context: Peripheral blood was taken when the disease was first diagnosed, before any treatment began.

Clinical symptoms, serum thyroxine and TRAb, thyroid ultrasound and orbital computed tomography together formed the diagnostic basis. Fresh peripheral blood, roughly 9.8 ml of it, supplied the PBMCs. The V gene end was trimmed by 4 bases and the J gene end by 4 bases; junction bases not matched to a gene: 12. CDR3 length: 16 amino acids. CDR1 is SGHDT and CDR2 is YYEEEE in the germline V gene. Amplified TCR beta CDR3 regions came from RNA transcripts. During a first-round RT-PCR of the TCR CDR3, the HTBI primer set was used. TCRdb recomputed calls from the multiplex PCR reads with MiXCR, one row per CDR3 protein. Of 500,000 or so distinct CDR3 sequences in the sample, approximately 17% were seen once.

The TCR sequence derives from a woman under 30 with Graves' ophthalmopathy. The rearrangement uses TRBV5-6 and TRBJ2-3; 7 bases align to TRBD1. Sequenced material: blood. The CDR3 region has the DNA TGTGCCAGCAGCCCGCGACAGGGCGTTAACGCAGATACGCAGTATTTT. Translating it yields CASSPRQGVNADTQYF.